The source of this T cell receptor (beta chain) is a study of blood T cells in healthy people across ages. In terms of origin and age, donors were healthy Caucasian individuals from Russia aged roughly 6 to 100. V lost 4 bases, J lost 4 bases, and 23 bases lay in between. This CDR3 region has 18 residues. Germline assignment: CDR1 SGHAT and CDR2 FQNNGV. With a J-beta primer mix and a sample-barcoded 5' primer, a second PCR ran roughly 6 to 11 cycles. TCRdb ran MiXCR on the 5' RACE reads and lists one entry per CDR3 protein. The profile shows fewer than 950,000 distinct CDR3 sequences, about 34% of them singletons.

Sequenced input: blood. The chain recombines TRBV11-2 with TRBJ2-1, with D maybe TRBD2 (7 bases). The receptor comes from a man in his late teens or twenties in good health. CDR3 in amino acids: CASSYEAAGATEYNEQFF. As DNA, the CDR3 is TGTGCCAGCAGCTACGAGGCGGCGGGGGCCACAGAGTACAATGAGCAGTTCTTC.